The text below deals with one TCR beta chain. Per the germline V gene, CDR1 is SNHLY and CDR2 is FYNNEI. V dropped 3 bases and J dropped 6 bases, with 19 bases sitting between them. This CDR3 contains 16 residues. These data are taken from a study of T cell responses to AZD1222 COVID-19 vaccine. Clones were sequenced by immunoSEQ multiplex PCR, and TCRdb holds only the in-frame ones, with some missing. Among some 95,000 clones listed, 70% to 90% were seen once. The specimen comprised peripheral blood, sampled on day 0 of AZD1222 vaccination. The chain is built from TRBV2 and TRBJ2-3, with D unresolved. This receptor was taken from an adult in good health. The CDR3 DNA reads as TGTGCCAGCAGTGATCACAACCTTCCTTCGACGGATACGCAGTATTTT. It specifies CASSDHNLPSTDTQYF.